Reported below is one TCR beta chain. Repertoires were generated with immunoSEQ multiplex PCR, while TCRdb's copy carries only in-frame clones and drops some. The sample lists about 11,000 clones, over 75% seen once, with less than 0.95% in the top ten. V lost 9 bases and J lost 6, with 3 bases in between. There are 8 residues in the CDR3. Per the germline V gene, CDR1 is MNHNS and CDR2 is SASEGT. The data were obtained in a study of follicular helper T cells after annual influenza vaccination. Turning to the study itself: Some donors were sampled over the 2013-2014, 2014-2015 and 2015-2016 vaccinations.

Here the sequenced sample was CXCR5- memory CD4+ T cells sorted from blood, taken 6 weeks after influenza vaccination. J is TRBJ2-7 and V is TRBV6-1; D remains unclear. The receptor comes from an adult who received the influenza vaccine. The CDR3 loop reads CARIEQYF. The CDR3, as DNA: TGTGCCAGGATCGAGCAGTACTTC.